This record looks at one T cell receptor (beta chain) sequence and its context. What it binds is not known. Genomic DNA was the PCR template. The TCR beta CDR3 region was amplified using 30 forward and 13 reverse primers. From the multiplex PCR reads, TCRdb called clonotypes with MiXCR, one entry per CDR3 protein. The table lists 270,000 or so distinct CDR3 sequences, roughly 44% of them singletons. The data originate from a study of type 1 and type 2 diabetes patients. Study context: CD4+ or CD8+ T cells were positively selected from PBMCs with microbeads. Study-level results: Age and gender were not matched between study groups. Some T1D-only expanded clones might appear in more T2D or control samples.

The CDR3 runs to 17 residues. Trimming took off 7 bases at V and 7 bases at J, with 29 bases between the two ends. Germline-derived CDR1 and CDR2 are LNHDA and SQIVND (reference sequence). The rearrangement joins TRBV19 to TRBJ2-7, with D tentatively TRBD1 or TRBD2 (6 bases each). Input material: peripheral blood mononuclear cells (PBMCs). The source of this sequence is a man between 18 and 29 years old with type 2 diabetes. DNA of the CDR3: TGTGCCAGTACCGAATTCGGGGGCGGGGATTGGGCTAATGAGCAGTACTTC. Protein: CASTEFGGGDWANEQYF.